This T cell receptor (beta chain) was sequenced for a study of blood T cell repertoires in COVID-19. The CDR3 is 13 residues long. Germline values: CDR1 SEHNR, CDR2 FQNEAQ (reference sequence). V lost 10 bases and J lost 5, with 14 bases in between. Method: immunoSEQ multiplex PCR; TCRdb's copy keeps in-frame clones and lacks some. The profile covers over 100,000 clones, with approximately 87% appearing a single time and under 2.5% taken by the ten largest. This clone appeared once. The clonotype comes from a man aged 45-60 years with active COVID-19. The chain joins TRBV7-9 to TRBJ1-4; D is undetermined. Sequenced: peripheral blood. The CDR3 DNA reads TGTGCCACATCCCCCGGCAGGAATGAAAAACTGTTTTTT. This sequence encodes CATSPGRNEKLFF.